This T cell receptor beta chain was documented in a study of T cell responses to AZD1222 COVID-19 vaccine. The V end lost 2 bases, the J end lost 3 bases, and 13 bases lay between the germline ends. Germline V lookup: CDR1 SGHTA, CDR2 FQGNSA. This CDR3 is 15 amino acids long. The table came from immunoSEQ multiplex PCR; TCRdb's copy has only in-frame clones and leaves some out. Here the sample spans 100,000 to 150,000 clones, approximately 90% being singletons. Source: peripheral blood, taken 28 days after the second AZD1222 dose. This sequence originates from an adult who received the AZD1222 COVID-19 vaccine. V usage is TRBV7-2 and J usage is TRBJ1-2, with a possible D match to TRBD1 (6 bases). In DNA, the CDR3 is TGTGCCAGCAGCTTATATCAGGGGTTTGACTATGGCTACACCTTC. Residues: CASSLYQGFDYGYTF.